This T cell receptor beta chain was sequenced for a study of cytomegalovirus exposure and HLA in healthy donors. Study at large: An early release of data contained about 85 million unique TCRs, which came from HLA-typed donors.

The PCR employed 60 Vbeta primers together with 13 Jbeta primers. Here immunoSEQ multiplex PCR was the method, and the copy in TCRdb shows in-frame clones only, minus some. The sample has fewer than 180,000 clones; just under 65% are singletons. V was pared by 3 bases and J by 5 bases, with 4 bases of the junction left unmatched. Germline CDR1 and CDR2: MDHEN and SYDVKM. There are 14 residues in the CDR3. Regarding donors, all were healthy bone marrow donors. Study-level points and caveats: Most of the TCR beta V segments (in an earlier analysis) were productive either about 90% or about 30% of the time. It was reported that the classifier diagnosed cytomegalovirus status with high specificity and sensitivity in both the original and validation cohorts.

This clone has ten or more counts. The antigen is not known. The chain combines TRBV28 with TRBJ2-5; 9 bases are shared with TRBD2. The sample was PBMCs. This receptor was identified in a woman aged 60-70 years in good health and CMV-seropositive. In DNA form, the CDR3 reads TGTGCCAGCAGTTTTAGCGGGAGTGTGGAGACCCAGTACTTC. Its translation: CASSFSGSVETQYF.